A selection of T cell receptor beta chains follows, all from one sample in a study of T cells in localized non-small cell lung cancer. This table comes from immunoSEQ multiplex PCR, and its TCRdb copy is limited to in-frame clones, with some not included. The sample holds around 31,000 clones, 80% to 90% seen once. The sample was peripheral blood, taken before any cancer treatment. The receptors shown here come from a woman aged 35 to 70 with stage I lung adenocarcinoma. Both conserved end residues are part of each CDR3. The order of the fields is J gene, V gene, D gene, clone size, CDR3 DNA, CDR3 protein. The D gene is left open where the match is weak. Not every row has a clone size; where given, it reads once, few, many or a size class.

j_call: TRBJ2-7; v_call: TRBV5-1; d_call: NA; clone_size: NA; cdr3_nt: TGCGCCAGCAGCTTCGGGTTCGTCGAGCAGTACTTC; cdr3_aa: CASSFGFVEQYF
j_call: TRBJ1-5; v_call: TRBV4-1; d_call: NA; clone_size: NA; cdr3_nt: TGCGCCAGCAGCCAAGAAGAAGGTTTTTATCAGCCCCAGCATTTT; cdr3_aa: CASSQEEGFYQPQHF
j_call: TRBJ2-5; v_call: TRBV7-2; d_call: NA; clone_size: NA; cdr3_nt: TGTGCCAGCGGGGGACCCCTTTCCCAAGAGACCCAGTACTTC; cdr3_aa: CASGGPLSQETQYF
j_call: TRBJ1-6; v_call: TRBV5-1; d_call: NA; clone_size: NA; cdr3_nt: TGCGCCAGCAGCCGTAATTCGGGGGAATATAATTCACCCCTCCACTTT; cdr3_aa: CASSRNSGEYNSPLHF
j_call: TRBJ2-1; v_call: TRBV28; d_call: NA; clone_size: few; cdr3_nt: TGTGCCACGCAGACGGGTTACAATGAGCAGTTCTTC; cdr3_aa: CATQTGYNEQFF
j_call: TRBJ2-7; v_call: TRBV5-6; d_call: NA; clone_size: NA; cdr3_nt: TGTGCCAGCAGCTTGGTGCAGGGTATCTACGAGCAGTACTTC; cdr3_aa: CASSLVQGIYEQYF
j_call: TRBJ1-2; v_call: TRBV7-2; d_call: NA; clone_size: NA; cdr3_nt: TGTGCCAGCAGCTTAGACGGCAGAGAAGGCGGCTACACCTTC; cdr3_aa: CASSLDGREGGYTF
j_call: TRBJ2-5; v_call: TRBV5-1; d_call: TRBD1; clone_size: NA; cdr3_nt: TGCGCCAGCAGCTTGGGGGACAGGAAAGAGACCCAGTACTTC; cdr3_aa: CASSLGDRKETQYF
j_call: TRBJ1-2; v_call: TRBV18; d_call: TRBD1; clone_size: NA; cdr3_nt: TGTGCCAGCTCACCAGGGGCACAGGGGAACTATGGCTACACCTTC; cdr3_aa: CASSPGAQGNYGYTF
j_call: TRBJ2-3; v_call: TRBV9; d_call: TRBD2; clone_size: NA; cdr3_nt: TGTGCCAGCAGCGCGCCACTAGCGGGAGGCACAGATACGCAGTATTTT; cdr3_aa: CASSAPLAGGTDTQYF